Shown below are 3 T cell receptor beta chains from a single sample sequenced in a study of cytomegalovirus exposure and HLA in healthy donors. 13 Jbeta primers and 60 Vbeta primers were used for the PCR. Data came from immunoSEQ multiplex PCR; TCRdb stores just in-frame clones and leaves some out. Seen here are roughly 180,000 clones, about 10% observed once, and the top ten hold approximately 1.3%. Sequences were obtained from PBMCs. These receptors originate from a woman in her 30s in good health and CMV-seropositive.

This clone was seen a handful of times. V and J are TRBV5-4 and TRBJ1-2; D ambiguous. This CDR3 spans 13 amino acids. Trimming stripped 2 bases from V and 2 bases from J, with 7 bases between. Germline V lookup: CDR1 SGHNT, CDR2 YYREEE (reference sequence). The CDR3 region is CASSLGGNYGYTF. CDR3 DNA sequence: TGTGCCAGCAGCTTAGGAGGGAACTATGGCTACACCTTC.

This clone was recorded a few times. J is TRBJ2-1 and V is TRBV18; D not certain. The V end lost 6 bases, the J end lost 0 bases, and 9 bases lay between the germline ends. The CDR3 runs to 14 residues. The germline CDR1 and CDR2 sequences are KGHSH and LQKENI. This chain's CDR3 is CASSRERSYNEQFF. In DNA form, the CDR3 reads TGTGCCAGCTCGAGAGAACGCTCCTACAATGAGCAGTTCTTC.

This clone was detected only a few times. The gene calls are TRBV25-1 and TRBJ2-7; 9 bases fit TRBD1. Germline CDR1 and CDR2: MGHDK and SYGVNS. After removal of 4 bases from V and 3 bases from J, the junction contained 16 bases not matched to a gene. The CDR3 length is 18 residues. The CDR3 DNA reads TGTGCCAGCAGTGTAATACAGGGTCGGGGACAGGGAAGCTACGAGCAGTACTTC. Translating it yields CASSVIQGRGQGSYEQYF.